This paragraph covers one T cell receptor beta chain sequence. The sample is drawn from a study of CXCR3 chemokines and chemotherapy response in bladder cancer. Via MiXCR, TCRdb re-called the PCR reads, giving one row per CDR3 protein. The data show 13,000 or so distinct CDR3 sequences, around 12% seen once. After removal of 3 bases from V and 5 bases from J, the junction contained 1 base not matched to a gene. CDR1 is MDHEN and CDR2 is SYDVKM in the germline V gene. CDR3 length equals 13 residues. V is TRBV28 and J is TRBJ1-1; 9 positions match TRBD1. Sampling was performed from a patient whose treatment included neoadjuvant chemotherapy. This TCR was recovered from a human donor with bladder cancer that did not respond to neoadjuvant chemotherapy. The DNA for the CDR3 is TGTGCCAGCAGTTTGGGACAGGGAACTGAAGCTTTCTTT. Translation: CASSLGQGTEAFF. The full variable domain, completed using reference TRBV28 and TRBJ1-1, is DVKVTQSSRYLVKRTGEKVFLECVQDMDHENMFWYRQDPGLGLRLIYFSYDVKMKEKGDIPEGYSVSREKKERFSLILESASTNQTSMYLCASSLGQGTEAFFGQGTRLTVV.